Listed below are T cell receptor beta chains from one sample, sequenced in a study of shared clonotypes between healthy human individuals. Data came from immunoSEQ multiplex PCR; TCRdb stores just in-frame clones and leaves some out. The sample records about 2.4 million clones, 93% being singletons. The specimen sequenced was naive CD4+ T cells from PBMCs. The receptors here all came from a man in his late teens or twenties in good health. Some clones in this sample may be carry-over from other donors' samples. Both conserved end residues are part of each CDR3. The D gene is left open where the match is weak. Clone size is given for some rows only: seen once, a few or many times, or a class if the clone is expanded.

CDR3 protein	CDR3 DNA	V gene	D gene	clone size	J gene
CSVSPTPEEQYF	TGCAGCGTTTCCCCTACCCCCGAAGAGCAGTACTTC	TRBV29-1	-	-	TRBJ2-7
CAVISGGNQPQHF	TGTGCCGTCATCTCCGGGGGCAATCAGCCCCAGCATTTT	TRBV21-1	-	once	TRBJ1-5
CASSFGGELFF	TGTGCCAGCAGCTTCGGCGGGGAGCTGTTTTTT	TRBV11-3	-	-	TRBJ2-2
CASSSRDRGINEQFF	TGTGCCAGCAGCTCCCGGGACAGGGGAATAAATGAGCAGTTCTTC	TRBV9	TRBD1	-	TRBJ2-1
CASSLEGSAETQYF	TGCGCCAGCAGCTTGGAAGGGTCTGCGGAGACCCAGTACTTC	TRBV5-1	-	-	TRBJ2-5
CASSTVDTGKLNTEAFF	TGTGCCAGCAGCACCGTGGATACGGGGAAATTGAACACTGAAGCTTTCTTT	TRBV21-1	-	-	TRBJ1-1
CASSLDQGTDQPQHF	TGTGCCAGCAGCTTGGATCAGGGAACGGATCAGCCCCAGCATTTT	TRBV5-5	-	-	TRBJ1-5
CASSTDRANTEAFF	TGTGCCAGCAGTACGGACAGGGCGAACACTGAAGCTTTCTTT	TRBV6-6	TRBD1	-	TRBJ1-1
CASSKVPRRASGNQPQHF	TGTGCCAGCAGCAAAGTACCTAGGAGGGCTTCGGGCAATCAGCCCCAGCATTTT	TRBV21-1	-	-	TRBJ1-5
CASSYKGRTDTQYF	TGTGCCAGCAGCTATAAAGGCCGCACAGATACGCAGTATTTT	TRBV5-4	-	-	TRBJ2-3
CSVERSNGETQYF	TGCAGCGTTGAACGCAGCAACGGCGAGACCCAGTACTTC	TRBV29-1	-	-	TRBJ2-5
CASSLDAGRQKAFF	TGTGCCAGCAGCCTGGACGCGGGTCGACAGAAAGCTTTCTTT	TRBV28	-	-	TRBJ1-1
CASSDRLRSQPQHF	TGTGCCAGCAGTGACCGACTCCGCTCTCAGCCCCAGCATTTT	TRBV6-1	-	-	TRBJ1-5
CASGWGRPSRTQYF	TGTGCCAGCGGATGGGGGAGGCCATCCAGGACCCAGTACTTC	TRBV28	-	-	TRBJ2-5
CASSPYRVGPYEQYF	TGTGCCAGCAGTCCCTACAGGGTGGGTCCCTACGAGCAGTACTTC	TRBV28	-	once	TRBJ2-7
CASSDGSGRASTGELFF	TGTGCCAGCAGTGATGGCAGCGGGAGGGCCTCCACCGGGGAGCTGTTTTTT	TRBV6-1	TRBD2	-	TRBJ2-2
CASSPGTVSNTEAFF	TGTGCCAGCTCACCAGGGACAGTTAGTAACACTGAAGCTTTCTTT	TRBV18	TRBD1	-	TRBJ1-1
CASSPRGGNTGELFF	TGTGCCAGCAGCCCGAGGGGGGGAAACACCGGGGAGCTGTTTTTT	TRBV5-4	-	once	TRBJ2-2
CASRIPGQGVREQYF	TGTGCCAGCAGGATACCGGGACAGGGTGTTCGCGAGCAGTACTTC	TRBV5-8	TRBD1	-	TRBJ2-7
CASSFPPGLTYNEQFF	TGTGCCAGCAGTTTCCCTCCGGGACTCACTTACAATGAGCAGTTCTTC	TRBV28	-	-	TRBJ2-1
CASSSQGQGAAEAFF	TGTGCCAGCAGCTCTCAGGGACAGGGGGCGGCTGAAGCTTTCTTT	TRBV7-2	TRBD1	-	TRBJ1-1
CATSRDVDNQPQHF	TGTGCCACCAGCAGAGATGTAGACAATCAGCCCCAGCATTTT	TRBV15	-	-	TRBJ1-5
CASSFQGDSYEQYF	TGTGCCAGCAGCTTTCAGGGGGACTCCTACGAGCAGTACTTC	TRBV5-5	TRBD1	-	TRBJ2-7
CASSRSGSTDTQYF	TGTGCCAGTAGTAGGAGCGGGAGCACAGATACGCAGTATTTT	TRBV19	-	-	TRBJ2-3
CASSEQEQVQQTQYF	TGTGCCAGCAGTGAGCAAGAGCAGGTTCAGCAGACCCAGTACTTC	TRBV6-1	-	once	TRBJ2-5
CASRLAGNTGELFF	TGTGCCAGTAGACTAGCGGGGAACACCGGGGAGCTGTTTTTT	TRBV19	TRBD2	-	TRBJ2-2
CASSTGETQYF	TGTGCCAGCAGCACGGGGGAGACCCAGTACTTC	TRBV7-7	-	-	TRBJ2-5
CASSLPDGNTEAFF	TGCGCCAGCAGCTTGCCGGACGGTAACACTGAAGCTTTCTTT	TRBV5-1	-	few	TRBJ1-1
CASSSTTSTDTQYF	TGCGCCAGCAGCTCGACAACTAGCACAGATACGCAGTATTTT	TRBV5-1	-	-	TRBJ2-3
CASSRDGGLAGDPDTQYF	TGCGCCAGCAGCCGCGATGGCGGACTAGCGGGAGACCCAGATACGCAGTATTTT	TRBV5-1	TRBD2	-	TRBJ2-3
CASSAQGTVNEKLFF	TGTGCCAGCAGCGCTCAGGGGACAGTTAATGAAAAACTGTTTTTT	TRBV7-2	TRBD1	-	TRBJ1-4
CASSLDGKQYF	TGTGCCAGCTCCCTTGACGGAAAGCAGTACTTC	TRBV18	-	-	TRBJ2-7
CASSPTGRGNQPQHF	TGTGCCAGCAGTCCGACAGGGCGCGGCAATCAGCCCCAGCATTTT	TRBV28	TRBD1	-	TRBJ1-5
CASSSSPTSGNYNEQFF	TGTGCCAGCAGCTCGTCCCCGACTAGCGGGAATTACAATGAGCAGTTCTTC	TRBV7-8	TRBD2	-	TRBJ2-1
CASRIGLADGDTQYF	TGTGCCAGCAGGATCGGACTAGCGGATGGAGATACGCAGTATTTT	TRBV2	TRBD2	-	TRBJ2-3
CASTVGLEVAYEQYF	TGTGCCAGCACCGTGGGACTGGAGGTCGCCTACGAGCAGTACTTC	TRBV9	-	once	TRBJ2-7
CASSPDWNTEAFF	TGCGCCAGCAGTCCGGATTGGAACACTGAAGCTTTCTTT	TRBV5-1	-	-	TRBJ1-1
CASSSLQINQPQHF	TGTGCCAGCAGCTCTCTCCAGATCAATCAGCCCCAGCATTTT	TRBV27	-	-	TRBJ1-5
CASSPEAGSNEQFF	TGTGCCAGCTCACCAGAAGCGGGAAGCAATGAGCAGTTCTTC	TRBV18	TRBD2	-	TRBJ2-1
CASSARDSGANVLTF	TGTGCCAGCAGCGCCCGGGACTCTGGGGCCAACGTCCTGACTTTC	TRBV9	-	-	TRBJ2-6
CASRIDRENTEAFF	TGTGCCAGCAGGATAGACAGGGAGAACACTGAAGCTTTCTTT	TRBV27	TRBD1	few	TRBJ1-1
CASSLPQQGVDEQFF	TGTGCCAGCAGTTTACCTCAACAGGGGGTCGATGAGCAGTTCTTC	TRBV27	TRBD1	-	TRBJ2-1
CASRGQPNPNYGYTF	TGTGCCAGCAGGGGACAGCCCAACCCTAACTATGGCTACACCTTC	TRBV9	TRBD1	-	TRBJ1-2